The text below deals with one T cell receptor (beta chain). The data derive from a study of blood T cell repertoires in COVID-19. Across the study: Sites in the United States, Italy and Spain provided acute and convalescent COVID-19 samples.

Here immunoSEQ multiplex PCR was the method, and the copy in TCRdb shows in-frame clones only, minus some. The profile covers a few hundred thousand clones, with around nine tenths appearing a single time and around 1.6% taken by the ten largest. V dropped 6 bases and J dropped 2 bases, with 10 bases sitting between them. The CDR3 sequence is 13 residues long. What the recovered Cohort 3 donors had was two negative PCRs, clearance, or symptom resolution. Input material: PBMCs or T cells enriched from blood (not recorded which). The chain links TRBV12-3 or TRBV12-4 to TRBJ1-2; maybe TRBD1 (6 bases). This receptor was taken from a woman aged 50 to 60 who had recovered from COVID-19. The CDR3 DNA is TGTGCCAGCAGCCGCGGACAGAACTATGGCTACACCTTC. Its protein is CASSRGQNYGYTF.